The 13 T cell receptor beta chains presented below share a single source sample, sequenced in a study of blood T cell repertoires in COVID-19. Here immunoSEQ multiplex PCR was the method, and the copy in TCRdb shows in-frame clones only, minus some. The sample gives some 290,000 clones, 90% of which show up once; about 4.2% is in the top ten. The specimen was PBMCs or T cells enriched from blood (not recorded which). The origin of the receptors is a woman aged 25 to 39 who had been exposed to COVID-19.

The chain recombines TRBV7-9 with TRBJ1-6, with D tentatively TRBD1 (6 bases). V was cut by 5 bases and J by 3 bases, with 14 bases left in between. The CDR3 has 16 amino acids. Germline CDR1 is SEHNR and CDR2 is FQNEAQ (reference sequence). DNA of the CDR3: TGTGCCAGCAGCGCAACAGGGAATCGCTATAATTCACCCCTCCACTTT. Protein product: CASSATGNRYNSPLHF. The full variable domain, in which reference TRBV7-9 and TRBJ1-6 provide the parts outside the CDR3, is DTGVSQNPRHKITKRGQNVTFRCDPISEHNRLYWYRQTLGQGPEFLTYFQNEAQLEKSRLLSDRFSAERPKGSFSTLEIQRTEQGDSAMYLCASSATGNRYNSPLHFGNGTRLTVT.

This chain uses TRBV27 with TRBJ2-1; 10 bases are a match to TRBD2. Per germline, CDR1 MNHEY and CDR2 SMNVEV (reference sequence). CDR3 length equals 16 residues. V lost 4 bases, J lost 7 bases, and 10 bases stayed unmatched. CDR3 protein: CASSYKHPSGGNEQFF. The CDR3 bases are TGTGCCAGCAGTTACAAACATCCTAGCGGGGGAAATGAGCAGTTCTTC.

With regard to this clone: Other DNA sequences of this sample code for an identical CDR3. The gene calls are TRBV5-4 and TRBJ1-2, with 7 bases that match TRBD1. CDR3 length: 15 amino acids. In germline, CDR1 is SGHNT, CDR2 YYREEE (reference sequence). Germline trimming cut 5 bases from V and 0 bases from J; bases unmatched to any gene: 7. In DNA form, the CDR3 reads TGTGCCAGCAGTCTCGGGACAGCGGCTAACTATGGCTACACCTTC. It is translated as CASSLGTAANYGYTF.

In the case of this clone: This specimen includes other DNA sequences encoding the same CDR3. The chain uses TRBV6-2 or TRBV6-3 and TRBJ1-5; 7 positions match TRBD1. The V gene end was trimmed by 5 bases and the J gene end by 2 bases; junction bases not matched to a gene: 3. CDR3 length: 14 amino acids. The V gene's germline CDR1 is MNHEY and CDR2 SVGEGT. The CDR3 region has the DNA TGTGCCAGCAGTCGGACAGGCGGCAATCAGCCCCAGCATTTT. This codes for CASSRTGGNQPQHF.

V is TRBV10-3 and J is TRBJ2-3; 9 nucleotides agree with TRBD2. The V gene end was trimmed by 11 bases and the J gene end by 5 bases; junction bases not matched to a gene: 11. The CDR3 extends over 14 amino acids. Germline V gene sequence: CDR1 ENHRY, CDR2 SYGVKD. The CDR3 protein is CAFPPGLAEDTQYF. The CDR3 bases are TGTGCCTTCCCCCCGGGACTAGCTGAAGATACGCAGTATTTT.

This clone is a singleton in its sample. The J gene is TRBJ2-1, the V gene TRBV5-1, with a possible D match to TRBD1 (6 bases). Germline V gene sequence: CDR1 SGHRS, CDR2 YFSETQ. V was pared by 1 base and J by 12 bases, with 17 bases between. This CDR3 is built from 14 residues. The chain's CDR3 is CASSLTGLGMRQFF. Here the CDR3 DNA reads TGCGCCAGCAGCTTGACAGGGCTGGGGATGAGGCAGTTCTTC.

The chain uses TRBV11-3 and TRBJ2-1; possibly TRBD2 for D (7 bases). V was clipped by 3 bases and J by 8 bases, with 14 bases between them. Germline assignment: CDR1 SGHNT and CDR2 YENEEA. The CDR3 spans 14 residues. CDR3 coding DNA: TGTGCCAGCAGCTTGGGGGGGCCAGGCGATGAGCAGTTCTTC. Translation: CASSLGGPGDEQFF.

V is TRBV11-2 and J is TRBJ1-3; D is unclear. The CDR3 extends over 16 amino acids. Deletions cut 2 bases from V and 4 bases from J, with 15 bases between. Germline CDR1 SGHAT, CDR2 FQNNGV. As DNA, the CDR3 is TGTGCCAGCAGCTTAAGAGACACGAGATGGGGAAACACCATATATTTT. Translation: CASSLRDTRWGNTIYF.

The chain couples TRBV19 to TRBJ1-2; D is undetermined. V was trimmed by 3 bases and J by 0 bases, leaving 5 bases between them. The CDR3 loop spans 13 amino acids. The germline V gene encodes CDR1 LNHDA and CDR2 SQIVND (reference sequence). In DNA form, the CDR3 reads TGTGCCAGTAGTATTCCTACTAACTATGGCTACACCTTC. This codes for CASSIPTNYGYTF.

The CDR3 here is CASSLGGSYNSPLHF. DNA of the CDR3: TGTGCCAGCAGCTTGGGAGGATCCTATAATTCACCCCTCCACTTT. This sequence joins TRBV7-3 and TRBJ1-6, with D unresolved. The CDR3 extends over 15 amino acids. With 3 bases removed from V and 1 base from J, the gap between germline ends came to 7 bases. The V gene's germline CDR1 is SGHTA and CDR2 FQGTGA.

The chain recombines TRBV18 with TRBJ2-7, with TRBD1 identical over 9 bases. After removal of 3 bases from V and 4 bases from J, the junction contained 10 bases not matched to a gene. Germline CDR1 KGHSH, CDR2 LQKENI. The CDR3 runs to 16 residues. The CDR3, as DNA: TGTGCCAGCTCACCTAAAGGCGGGACAGGGAGTTACGAGCAGTACTTC. This codes for CASSPKGGTGSYEQYF.

The chain employs TRBV5-1 and TRBJ2-1; TRBD1 matches at 10 bases. The V gene's germline CDR1 is SGHRS and CDR2 YFSETQ. The length of the CDR3 is 17 residues. Unmatched junction bases numbered 10, after V lost 3 bases and J lost 4 bases. CDR3 in amino acids: CASSWGPDRGDYNEQFF. In DNA, the CDR3 is TGCGCCAGCAGCTGGGGTCCGGACAGGGGGGATTACAATGAGCAGTTCTTC. Full variable domain (missing parts from reference TRBV5-1 and TRBJ2-1): KAGVTQTPRYLIKTRGQQVTLSCSPISGHRSVSWYQQTPGQGLQFLFEYFSETQRNKGNFPGRFSGRQFSNSRSEMNVSTLELGDSALYLCASSWGPDRGDYNEQFFGPGTRLTVL.

The V and J genes are TRBV5-4 and TRBJ2-3; 8 bases are a match to TRBD2. The CDR3 is made up of 15 amino acids. The trim removed 2 bases at V and 4 bases at J, leaving 6 bases unmatched. Germline loops: CDR1 SGHNT, CDR2 YYREEE (reference sequence). The CDR3, as DNA: TGTGCCAGCAGCTTAACCGGGGGGGGATCAGATACGCAGTATTTT. It translates to CASSLTGGGSDTQYF.